The source of this TCR beta chain is a study of long-term antiretroviral therapy in people with HIV. At the level of the study: Earliest sampling preceded the 2015 immediate-ART recommendation by about a decade.

Regarding the study as a whole: When set beside controls, HIV repertoires had CDR3 length ranges that were narrower.

CDR1 and CDR2 (germline): MGHRA, YSYEKL. This CDR3 comprises 17 residues. The V and J ends lost 1 base and 0 bases respectively, with 15 bases between them. At survey level, the immunoSEQ assay was run in its v3.0 version. Assay: immunoSEQ multiplex PCR; the TCRdb copy retains only in-frame clones and omits some. The table has about 43,000 clones, 86% seen once. The study used samples holding roughly 1-10 million cryopreserved PBMC before DNA extraction. Notes on this clone: Its antigen remains unknown.

The material sequenced was unsorted PBMCs, taken 0.1 years before starting antiretroviral therapy. This receptor was identified in a woman in her 50s with HIV. The genes are TRBV4-1 and TRBJ1-1, with D tentatively TRBD1 (6 bases). This CDR3 reads CASSQGVRGAMNTEAFF. CDR3 nucleotides: TGCGCCAGCAGCCAAGGAGTCCGGGGGGCCATGAACACTGAAGCTTTCTTT.